The T cell receptor beta chain described here comes from a study of shared clonotypes between healthy human individuals. Study conclusions and caveats: Even with large depth, rarefaction showed that sorted-subset sequencing was incomplete. What limited the represented genetic and exposure-history diversity was the small number of donors.

Remarks on this clone: Its antigen is as yet unknown.

The CDR3 spans 16 residues. CDR1 MDHEN and CDR2 SYDVKM come from the germline V gene. The V segment lost 5 bases and the J segment 4 bases; nucleotides outside the gene matches: 7. Evenly divided among several immunoSEQ plates was the genomic DNA of each subset. Only in-frame clones appear in the TCRdb table, and some are missing; sequencing was by immunoSEQ multiplex PCR. The sample holds about 990,000 clones, roughly 74% seen once. None of the donors, who were healthy HIV-negative adults, had recently had acute infections or vaccinations. The receptor was isolated from a man between 18 and 29 years old in good health. Some clones in this sample may be carry-over from other donors' samples. The chain carries TRBV28 and TRBJ2-3; 12 nucleotides match TRBD2. Sequenced: memory CD4+ T cells from PBMCs. Subset defined: CD45RA-negative fraction. The CDR3 here is CASSGRLAGDSDTQYF. CDR3 sequence (DNA): TGTGCCAGCAGTGGTAGACTAGCGGGAGATTCAGATACGCAGTATTTT. Complete variable domain (other parts from reference TRBV28 and TRBJ2-3): DVKVTQSSRYLVKRTGEKVFLECVQDMDHENMFWYRQDPGLGLRLIYFSYDVKMKEKGDIPEGYSVSREKKERFSLILESASTNQTSMYLCASSGRLAGDSDTQYFGPGTRLTVL.